This T cell receptor (beta chain) was identified during a study of T cell responses to AZD1222 COVID-19 vaccine. Sequencing used immunoSEQ multiplex PCR; TCRdb keeps in-frame clones, though not all of them. Found here are fewer than 250,000 clones, 80% to 95% of them singletons; the top ten hold roughly 1.3%. Looked up from germline, CDR1 is MGHRA and CDR2 is YSYEKL. The length of the CDR3 is 16 residues. With 0 bases removed from V and 4 bases from J, the gap between germline ends came to 15 bases. The sample here was peripheral blood, taken on day 0 of AZD1222 vaccination. The clonotype was recovered from an adult in good health. The chain combines TRBV4-1 with TRBJ1-1; maybe TRBD1 (5 bases). In DNA form, the CDR3 reads TGCGCCAGCAGCCAAGAACAGGCAGGTAGTTTCACTGAAGCTTTCTTT. Its translation: CASSQEQAGSFTEAFF.